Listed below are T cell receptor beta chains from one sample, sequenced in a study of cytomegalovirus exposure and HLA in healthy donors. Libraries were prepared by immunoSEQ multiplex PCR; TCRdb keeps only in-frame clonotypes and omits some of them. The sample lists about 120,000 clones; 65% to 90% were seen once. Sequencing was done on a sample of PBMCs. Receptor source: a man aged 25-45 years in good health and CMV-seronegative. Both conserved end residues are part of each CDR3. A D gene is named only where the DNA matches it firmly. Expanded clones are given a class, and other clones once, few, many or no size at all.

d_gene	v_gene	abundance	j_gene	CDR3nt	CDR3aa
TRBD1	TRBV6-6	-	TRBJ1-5	TGTGCCAGCAGTCCCCGGGACAGGGGGAGCAATCAGCCCCAGCATTTT	CASSPRDRGSNQPQHF
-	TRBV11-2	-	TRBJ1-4	TGTGCCAGCAGCTTTGGAGGGGCAACTAATGAAAAACTGTTTTTT	CASSFGGATNEKLFF
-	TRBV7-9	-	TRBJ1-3	TGTGCCAGCAGCTTAGATGGGGGGACTGGAAACACCATATATTTT	CASSLDGGTGNTIYF
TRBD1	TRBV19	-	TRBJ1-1	TGTGCCAGTAGTATTCGACAGGGGGCGAACACTGAAGCTTTCTTT	CASSIRQGANTEAFF
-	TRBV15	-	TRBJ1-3	TGTGCCACCAGCAGAGCGCGGGGACCTGGAAACACCATATATTTT	CATSRARGPGNTIYF
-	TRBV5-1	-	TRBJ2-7	TGCGCCAGCAGCTTGCAGGGGAGCTCCTACGAGCAGTACTTC	CASSLQGSSYEQYF
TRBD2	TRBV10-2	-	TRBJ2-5	TGCGCCAGCAGGGGGGGATCGGGACTAGCGAGGGAGACCCAGTACTTC	CASRGGSGLARETQYF
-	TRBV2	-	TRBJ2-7	TGTGCCAGCACGGGAGCCTACGAGCAGTACTTC	CASTGAYEQYF
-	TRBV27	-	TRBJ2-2	TGTGCCAGCAGTTTATTTCAGGCAGGGAAGAACACCGGGGAGCTGTTTTTT	CASSLFQAGKNTGELFF
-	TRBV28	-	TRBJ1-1	TGTGCCAGCAGTTTTATAAGGGGGGGACGGGACACTGAAGCTTTCTTT	CASSFIRGGRDTEAFF
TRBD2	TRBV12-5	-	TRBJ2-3	TGTGCTAGTGGTGCGGGGGGGTATACGCAGTATTTT	CASGAGGYTQYF
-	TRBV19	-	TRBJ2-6	TGTGCCAGTACACGGGGAGAGTCTGGGGCCAACGTCCTGACTTTC	CASTRGESGANVLTF
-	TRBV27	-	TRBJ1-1	TGTGCCAGCAGTTTAAAGCTGAACACTGAAGCTTTCTTT	CASSLKLNTEAFF
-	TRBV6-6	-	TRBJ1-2	TGTGCCAGCAGCCGTCCCCCGGGGGGCTACACCTTC	CASSRPPGGYTF
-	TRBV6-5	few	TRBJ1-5	TGTGCCAGCAGTGGTAGGGGGAACCAGCCCCAGCATTTT	CASSGRGNQPQHF
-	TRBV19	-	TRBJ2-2	TGTGCCAGTAGTTGGGGAGGACAGGACCTAAACACCGGGGAGCTGTTTTTT	CASSWGGQDLNTGELFF
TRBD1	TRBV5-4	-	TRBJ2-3	TGTGCCAGCAGCTTGAACCAGGGGGCTGGTGGCACAGATACGCAGTATTTT	CASSLNQGAGGTDTQYF
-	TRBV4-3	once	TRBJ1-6	TGCGCCAGCAGCCAAGTTTCGGGTAATAATTCACCCCTCCACTTT	CASSQVSGNNSPLHF
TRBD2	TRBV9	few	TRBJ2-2	TGTGCCAGCAGCCCCCCCGGGACTAGCGGGGACGCGAACACCGGGGAGCTGTTTTTT	CASSPPGTSGDANTGELFF
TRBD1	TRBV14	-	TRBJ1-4	TGTGCCAGCAGCCAAATCCGACAGGGAGGCGAAAAACTGTTTTTT	CASSQIRQGGEKLFF
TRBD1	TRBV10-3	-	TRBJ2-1	TGTGCCATCAGTGACCTTAAGGGGGACAGGGCCTATGAGCAGTTCTTC	CAISDLKGDRAYEQFF
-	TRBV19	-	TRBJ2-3	TGTGCCAGTACCCTGCGAAAGACTACTAACACAGATACGCAGTATTTT	CASTLRKTTNTDTQYF
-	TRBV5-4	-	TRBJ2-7	TGTGCCAGCAGCCCCTATCAAACAGATTCCTACGAGCAGTACTTC	CASSPYQTDSYEQYF
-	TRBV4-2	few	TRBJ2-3	TGTGCCAGCAGCCAAGGGGGCGGGGAGGCAGATACGCAGTATTTT	CASSQGGGEADTQYF
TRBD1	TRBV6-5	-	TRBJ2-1	TGTGCCAGCAGATCACAGGGGGCGGTGAATGAGCAGTTCTTC	CASRSQGAVNEQFF
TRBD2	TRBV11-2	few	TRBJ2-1	TGTGCCAGCAGCTCGGGACTAGCGGGGGGATCTTTTTACAATGAGCAGTTCTTC	CASSSGLAGGSFYNEQFF
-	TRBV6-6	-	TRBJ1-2	TGTGCCAGCAGTTACTCTGGGGGAGGCTATGGCTACACCTTC	CASSYSGGGYGYTF
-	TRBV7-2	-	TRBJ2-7	TGTGCCAGCAGCTTGAATTCGGGGGAGCAGTACTTC	CASSLNSGEQYF
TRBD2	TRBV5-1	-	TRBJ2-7	TGCGCCAGCAGCTTGGGCGGGAGATCGAGCTCCTACGAGCAGTACTTC	CASSLGGRSSSYEQYF
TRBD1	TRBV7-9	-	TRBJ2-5	TGTTCCAGCAGCTTTGTGGCCGGGACAGGGGAAGCCCAGTACTTC	CSSSFVAGTGEAQYF
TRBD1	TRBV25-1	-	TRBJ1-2	TGTGCCAGCAGTGACTCAGGGGGGAGTGGCTACACCTTC	CASSDSGGSGYTF
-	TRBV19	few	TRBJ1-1	TGTGCCGTCTACGGGGGGCTGAGCACTGAAGCTTTCTTT	CAVYGGLSTEAFF
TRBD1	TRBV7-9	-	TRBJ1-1	TGTGCCAGCAGCCCGGGACAGTCAGCTTTCTTT	CASSPGQSAFF
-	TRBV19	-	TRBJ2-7	TGTGCCAGTAGGGCCACAGTTAGCTCCTACGAGCAGTACTTC	CASRATVSSYEQYF
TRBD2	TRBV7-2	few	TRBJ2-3	TGTGCCAGCAGCTTAGTCGGTAGCGGGAGATCTAGCACAGATACGCAGTATTTT	CASSLVGSGRSSTDTQYF
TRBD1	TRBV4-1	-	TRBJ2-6	TGCGCCAGCAGCCGGACACAGGGGGCGGGTGGGGCCAACGTCCTGACTTTC	CASSRTQGAGGANVLTF
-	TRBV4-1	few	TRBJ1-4	TGCGCCAGCAGCCAAGTCCATTCTCAGGGGTTGGGTGAAAAACTGTTTTTT	CASSQVHSQGLGEKLFF
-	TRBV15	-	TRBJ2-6	TGTGCCACCGATGATGGAATCAGCTCTGGGGCCAACGGCCTGACTTTC	CATDDGISSGANGLTF
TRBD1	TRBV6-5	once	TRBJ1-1	TGTGCCAGCAGTGACAGGGGGCCCGACACTGAAGCTTTCTTT	CASSDRGPDTEAFF
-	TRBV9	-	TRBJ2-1	TGTGCCAGCAGCGTAGAAGGGGGAATTGAGTATGAGCAGTTCTTC	CASSVEGGIEYEQFF
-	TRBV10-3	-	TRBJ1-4	TGTGCCAGCCTAGGGGTGGTTGGTGAAAAACTGTTTTTT	CASLGVVGEKLFF
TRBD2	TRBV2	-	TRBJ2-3	TGTGCCAGCAAGAAGGTAGCGGGGGGGGAAGATACGCAGTATTTT	CASKKVAGGEDTQYF